These T cell receptor beta chains were read from a single sample in a study of shared clonotypes between healthy human individuals. Sequencing used immunoSEQ multiplex PCR; TCRdb keeps in-frame clones, though not all of them. The data show a few hundred thousand clones, with 90% to 97% seen just once and less than 0.35% held by the top ten. The source material was memory CD8+ T cells sorted from blood. Source of these receptors: a man aged 25 to 45 in good health. Each CDR3 is given with its conserved first and last residue. Fields, in order: V gene, CDR3 protein.

V: TRBV2
CDR3: CASSAPRAGSSYEQYF

V: TRBV21-1
CDR3: CASITSTEAFF

V: TRBV27
CDR3: CASSLRGRGNTIYF

V: TRBV5-5
CDR3: CASSWGQGSYNEQFF

V: TRBV19
CDR3: CASSIDLIGRVGYTF

V: TRBV11-2
CDR3: CASSLRLAGGNEQFF

V: TRBV7-3
CDR3: CASSPSRGDVRGYTF

V: TRBV9
CDR3: CASSMGPNQPQHF

V: TRBV29-1
CDR3: CSVVKNTGELFF

V: TRBV5-3
CDR3: CARSFARARYNEQFF

V: TRBV7-2
CDR3: CASSFSAGGPNEQFF

V: TRBV7-6
CDR3: CASSLSEVSEQYF

V: TRBV2
CDR3: CASRERGSAYEQYF

V: TRBV28
CDR3: CASSLLAGTDTQYF

V: TRBV27
CDR3: CASSLRQGWTEAFF

V: TRBV2
CDR3: CASSGGLAINEQFF

V: TRBV4-1
CDR3: CASSSRMPLGAPGELFF

V: TRBV27
CDR3: CASSSGYEQYF

V: TRBV30
CDR3: CAWSVLGGGAAGNTIYF

V: TRBV28
CDR3: CASSLGGERNTEAFF

V: TRBV30
CDR3: CAWKRREPYNEQFF

V: TRBV12-5
CDR3: CASGKTSGVEQFF

V: TRBV5-4
CDR3: CASSSRQAYEQYF

V: TRBV19
CDR3: CASSTPGQGGLKGTQYF

V: TRBV7-2
CDR3: CASRLAGGGDTQYF

V: TRBV19
CDR3: CASSNQGATNEKLFF

V: TRBV19
CDR3: CASIEVGQGARGANVLTF

V: TRBV7-9
CDR3: CASSLENQPQHF

V: TRBV2
CDR3: CASSRTALTNEKLFF

V: TRBV28
CDR3: CASSLPPGLADTQAYEQYF